Listed here is a single TCR beta chain. Its antigen is still unknown. The input lacks base qualities; no much larger clone sits a single base away. Libraries were prepared through the immunoSEQ multiplex PCR assay. For the multiplex PCR, a mixture combining 60 forward primers for TCR Vbeta segments and 13 reverse primers for TCR Jbeta segments was used. A multiplex PCR assay on genomic DNA amplified the CDR3 region of rearranged TCR beta genes. On the Illumina HiSeq System, the amplified TCR beta libraries were sequenced as 87-base-pair reads. The paper's processing steps were these. Across the 670 or so repertoires, a later analysis counted roughly 77 million unique TCR beta chains, 9.5 million to 13 million of which were shared by at least two donors. Raw reads were error-corrected and collapsed into unique sequences by a nearest-neighbor algorithm in which closely related sequences were merged to remove PCR and sequencing errors. CDR3 sequences were aligned to IMGT reference sequences to assign V, D and J gene segments. For a sequence to be retained, at least a six-nucleotide match to both a V gene segment and a J gene segment was required. Rearrangements were called productive when the CDR3 lacked stop codons and stayed in frame with V and J; all others were non-productive. Following IMGT convention, CDR3 was defined as the stretch from the second conserved V-encoded cysteine to the conserved J-encoded phenylalanine. Sequences without an unambiguous match to a single V gene segment were excluded from the earlier analysis of about 640 of the donors. An earlier analysis of 587 of the donors classified V segments as functional when productive rearrangements were above 56.7% and as segregating when the standard deviation between donors was above 5%. A statistical classification framework was built to diagnose cytomegalovirus status from the catalog of TCR beta chain sequences. A later analysis assigned V and J genes by comparing TCR nucleotide sequences with IMGT/GENE-DB human TR gene sequences. The TCRdist pipeline was used in a later analysis to assign CDR3 sequences and most-parsimonious VDJ recombination scenarios. In a later analysis, each TCR beta chain was defined by its CDR3 amino acid sequence together with its V-gene family, and reads without a unique V-gene family were excluded. In a later analysis, 450 to 600 highly shared, low-generation-probability nucleotide sequences were removed to address suspected cross-contamination and a sequencing artifact. A later analysis calculated a clonal expansion index for each public chain from normalized within-repertoire ranks of inferred template counts. In a later analysis, generation probabilities were computed using a VDJ recombination model fitted to out-of-frame rearrangements, and the results were checked against IGoR. A later analysis scored TCR-TCR, TCR-HLA and TCR-CMV co-occurrence with hypergeometric tests, applying a repertoire-size bias correction to TCR pairs. To estimate false discovery rates, a later analysis permuted the HLA or CMV assignments 20 times. A later analysis grouped co-occurring TCRs with DBSCAN, adding TCRdist sequence similarity when clustering within HLA-allele-positive subsets. For co-occurrence clustering, repertoires with fewer than 30,000 or more than 120,000 public chains were excluded, along with a handful of repertoires with anomalous nucleotide sharing. The source is immuneACCESS, and TCRdb retained only in-frame sequences with V and J called. Part of the clones is not carried over; for the studies checked, unresolved V genes explain less than half of this, and the remainder is unexplained. V, J and clone size were drawn from that table, and D and trimming were deduced from the DNA. The sample contains 130,000 or so clones, over 75% of them found a single time. Approximately 6.3% of the sample comes from the top ten.

The data are from a study of cytomegalovirus exposure and HLA in healthy donors (dated by TCRdb to the late 2010s). For context, the study as a whole: An earlier analysis of more than 550 of the donors reported under 300 Gb of sequence data and 95 million to 140 million unique TCR beta sequences obtained from 150 million to 200 million T cells. Roughly 300 gigabases of sequencing data and approximately 85 million unique TCR sequences were included in an early release covering 500 to 750 HLA-typed donors. The genetic ancestry cluster associated with self-reported Caucasian donors included around four fifths of the roughly 380 genotyped donors. The aim of the study was to test whether cataloging public T cell receptors could identify signatures of past pathogen exposure. The study used immunosequencing to profile the T cell repertoires of under 700 subjects and linked those repertoires to cytomegalovirus serostatus. In addition to the first cohort of roughly 700 subjects, a separate validation cohort of 120 different subjects was used. The study combined high-throughput TCR immunosequencing, statistical association of individual TCRs with disease status, and machine learning to predict cytomegalovirus infection status. A later analysis re-analyzed previously published TCR beta repertoires from 600 to 850 donors and added high-resolution HLA genotyping to study TCR occurrence patterns. Rather than using new phenotypic data, the later analysis identified candidate immune exposures from TCR beta sequences and from how often those sequences occurred across donors. To decide whether each TCR beta V gene segment behaved as functional or pseudogenic, an earlier analysis of 587 of the donors relied on high-throughput TCR beta sequencing. Donor age, sex, ethnicity and CMV serostatus were compiled together with the repertoire data. A later genetic analysis took genome-wide SNP genotypes for 398 of the 666 donors and used that subset as a discovery cohort. All discovery cohort repertoires had been generated using a single sequencing platform. Both class I and class II loci were covered by HLA typing, at four-digit resolution. The number of donors typed differed by locus, with roughly 620-640 for A, B, C, DRB1 and DQB1, about 500 for DQA1, 600 to 610 for DPA1, and 472 for DPB1. Four to six DR-DQ haplotypes were handled as single units for association and clustering, since linkage in the cohort was strong. On average, around 240,000 unique TCR beta nucleotide sequences were sequenced per donor among a few hundred genotyped donors of the cohort, with roughly 18% of those sequences being non-productive. Points the paper makes about the study in general: Most CMV-associated TCR beta chains appeared to be HLA-restricted in a later analysis, and the HLA associations seemed to be driven largely by CMV exposure. Cytomegalovirus status was reported to be diagnosed by the classifier with high specificity and sensitivity in both the original and validation cohorts. The authors suggested that the approach could potentially be extended to other disease states and immunological phenotypes. Linkage disequilibrium might explain the correlated functional status among segregating V segments, but an unknown experimental factor could not be ruled out. Across donors, most TCR sequences were observed very rarely, whereas some public TCRs were present in many individuals. Specific HLA alleles were associated with 15,000 to 20,000 TCR beta sequences at a false discovery rate of 0.05 in a later analysis. Compared with the approximately 670-donor mean, donors in an Asian-associated ancestry cluster had fewer N-insertions in productive TCRs, according to a later genetic analysis. Immune exposure information for the cohort was limited to CMV serostatus. Only TCR beta chains were sequenced in this cohort, and the absence of alpha or paired-chain data limited detectable features. In vitro tests confirmed that a few of the cytomegalovirus-associated TCR beta chains recognize cytomegalovirus antigens. According to a later analysis, TCR association rates differed among HLA loci, with DRB1 alleles showing the most associated TCRs and HLA-C alleles showing the fewest. Presence/absence analyses assumed roughly uniform sequencing depth across donors, an assumption that may not hold. Assigning TCR associations to individual alleles was difficult when HLA alleles, especially DR and DQ, strongly co-occurred. An association between a missense DCLRE1C variant and V-gene and J-gene trimming of TCR beta chains was found in a later genetic analysis and replicated in an independent cohort. A further reported finding was that TCR beta sequences accurately predicted the HLA-A and HLA-B alleles for most subjects in the first cohort. Some IMGT-functional V segments, including TRBV6-2 and TRBV6-3, could not be distinguished by the 87-base-pair reads and were therefore excluded. In a later analysis, HLA-associated TCR beta chains were found to be more clonally expanded and to have lower generation probabilities than equally common non-associated chains. The study gave a list of more than 150 TCR beta chains associated with cytomegalovirus. Because HLA typing was unavailable for some donors at each locus, only the typed subset was used in association tests. In an earlier analysis of about 600 of the donors, most TCR beta V segments appeared in productive rearrangements about 90% or about 30% of the time, broadly matching IMGT annotations. Several of the top co-occurrence clusters appeared to be linked to parvovirus B19, influenza, CMV and Epstein-Barr virus, according to a later analysis. A cluster of highly shared sequence variants was judged likely to represent a technical artifact of the sequencing pipeline. Because counts were too low, seventeen rarely observed V segments, including chromosome 9 orphons, were excluded from the earlier analysis of 500 to 700 of the donors.

There are 15 amino acids in the CDR3, from cysteine to phenylalanine inclusive. The kept DNA is CDR3 alone, 45 bases in frame from the first base. In the germline V gene, CDR1 corresponds to SNHLY and CDR2 to FYNNEI. The junction carries 17 bases between V and J, which are trimmed by 4 bases and 4 bases respectively. In total, 666 healthy bone marrow donors made up the cohort. Cohort members were all nominally healthy when sampled, although unrecorded immune exposures were likely present. The donor was CMV seropositive and belonged to the group of over 250 seropositive cohort members. Each donor provided a peripheral blood sample, and peripheral blood mononuclear cells were used for TCR beta sequencing. Genomic DNA was extracted from the blood cell samples with the Qiagen DNeasy Blood Extraction Kit.

The sample consisted of PBMCs. The origin of this receptor is a man aged 18 to 30 in good health and CMV-seropositive. The chain was built from TRBV2 and TRBJ2-7; the D region possibly corresponds to TRBD1 (5 bases align). The CDR3 sequence is CASSAYRTPEYEQYF. In nucleotide form, the sequence is TGTGCCAGCAGTGCGTACAGGACACCAGAGTACGAGCAGTACTTC.